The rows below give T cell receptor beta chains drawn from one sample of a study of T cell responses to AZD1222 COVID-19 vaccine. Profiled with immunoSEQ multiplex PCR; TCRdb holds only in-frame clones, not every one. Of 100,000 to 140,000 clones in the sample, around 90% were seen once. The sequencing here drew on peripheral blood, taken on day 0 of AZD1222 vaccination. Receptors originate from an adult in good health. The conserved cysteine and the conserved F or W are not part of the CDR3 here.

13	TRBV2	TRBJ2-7	ASTQGGGRSYEQY
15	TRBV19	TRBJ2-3	ASSIRLAGRNTDTQY
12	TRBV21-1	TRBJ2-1	ASSSGGTPNEQF
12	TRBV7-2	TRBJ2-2	ASSLGGDAGELF
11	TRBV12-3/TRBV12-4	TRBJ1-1	ASSRTRNTEAF
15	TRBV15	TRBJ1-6	ATSPNPQGRYNSPLH
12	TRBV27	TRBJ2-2	ASTSGGLTGELF
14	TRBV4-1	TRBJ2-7	ASSQDRGIGGIEQY
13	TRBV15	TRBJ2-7	ATSRGLSGDYEQY
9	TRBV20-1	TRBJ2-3	SARVGDTQY
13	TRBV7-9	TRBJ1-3	ASSQRQGSENTIY
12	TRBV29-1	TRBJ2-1	SHPSTGSYNEQF
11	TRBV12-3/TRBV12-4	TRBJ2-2	ASSQVNTGELF
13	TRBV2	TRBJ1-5	ASSDAGYPYSAQH
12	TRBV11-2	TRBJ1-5	ASSLERNNQPQH
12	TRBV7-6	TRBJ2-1	ASSLTGTYNEQF
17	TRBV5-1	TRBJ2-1	ASSSPFAPGTLGYNEQF
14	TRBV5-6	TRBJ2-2	ASSPNGGGNTGELF
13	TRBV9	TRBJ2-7	ASSVGQGTYYEQY
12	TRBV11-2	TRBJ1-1	ASSLRPGNTEAF
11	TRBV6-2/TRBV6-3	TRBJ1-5	ASSYLSTNTQH
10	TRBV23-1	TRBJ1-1	ASDRSGTEAF
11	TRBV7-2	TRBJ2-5	ASSLVARETQY
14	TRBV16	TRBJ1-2	ASSQYRDSPIYGYT
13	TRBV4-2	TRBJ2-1	ASSQDPGRRDEQF
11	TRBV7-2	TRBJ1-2	ASSTQPSGGYT
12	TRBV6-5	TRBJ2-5	ASAWGQGQETQY
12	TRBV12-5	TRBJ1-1	ASALDVGSTEAF
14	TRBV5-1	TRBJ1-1	ASSLVGQGLNTEAF
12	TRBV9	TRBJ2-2	ASKTGDRTGELF
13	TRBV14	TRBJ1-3	ASSLQGMAGNTIY
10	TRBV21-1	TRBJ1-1	ASIGGYTEAF
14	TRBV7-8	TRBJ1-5	ASSLAGGGSGQPQH
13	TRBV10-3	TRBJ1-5	AISLDGLASQPQH
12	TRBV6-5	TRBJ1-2	ASSYGGRFYGYT
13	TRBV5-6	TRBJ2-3	ASSLADGGTDTQY
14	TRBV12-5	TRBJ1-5	ASGQTGQGASQPQH
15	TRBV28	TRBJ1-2	ASALGGGGLTNYGYT
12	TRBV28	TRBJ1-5	ASRDGGRNQPQH
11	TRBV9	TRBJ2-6	ASGAVGANVLT
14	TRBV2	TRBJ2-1	ASSEVGEGARNEQF
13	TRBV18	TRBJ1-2	ASSGGTATSHGYT
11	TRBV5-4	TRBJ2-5	ASSYYYQETQY
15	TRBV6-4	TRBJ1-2	ASSAFEGTGDGVSYT
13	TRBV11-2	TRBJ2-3	ASSWRLAGGDTQY
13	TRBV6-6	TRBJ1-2	ASSYSRTGYKGYT
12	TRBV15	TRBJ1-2	ATSRDRTDYGYT
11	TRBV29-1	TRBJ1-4	SGGEATNEKLF
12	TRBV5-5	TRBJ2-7	ASSFLPGAYEQY
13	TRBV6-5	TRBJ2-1	ASSSGTGGWSEQF
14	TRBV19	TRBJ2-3	ASSTLGLESTDTQY